These T cell receptor beta chains were read from a single sample in a study of cytomegalovirus exposure and HLA in healthy donors. Generated by immunoSEQ multiplex PCR, the TCRdb table keeps only in-frame clones and is missing some. This sample has 110,000 or so clones, with roughly nine tenths found just once. The sample consisted of PBMCs. These receptors were taken from a man in his late teens or twenties in good health and CMV-seropositive. CDR3s include the opening cysteine and the closing phenylalanine or tryptophan. A D gene is named only where the DNA matches it firmly. Some rows mark clone size as missing; the rest say once, few, many or name a class of expanded clone.

d_call: .
v_call: TRBV2
clone_size: .
j_call: TRBJ1-3
cdr3_aa: CASSEISGNPIYF
cdr3_nt: TGTGCCAGCAGTGAAATCTCGGGGAACCCCATATATTTT

d_call: TRBD1
v_call: TRBV19
clone_size: .
j_call: TRBJ1-1
cdr3_aa: CASSRTVGQGAFF
cdr3_nt: TGTGCCAGTAGTCGTACGGTAGGACAGGGAGCTTTCTTT

d_call: .
v_call: TRBV19
clone_size: .
j_call: TRBJ2-2
cdr3_aa: CASSNGPWELFF
cdr3_nt: TGTGCCAGTAGTAATGGGCCTTGGGAGCTGTTTTTT

d_call: .
v_call: TRBV6-5
clone_size: .
j_call: TRBJ2-2
cdr3_aa: CASTTGTGNTGELFF
cdr3_nt: TGTGCCAGCACCACAGGAACAGGGAACACCGGGGAGCTGTTTTTT

d_call: TRBD1
v_call: TRBV18
clone_size: .
j_call: TRBJ2-7
cdr3_aa: CASSPRNLGGLKDEQYF
cdr3_nt: TGTGCCAGCTCACCACGAAACTTAGGGGGCCTGAAAGACGAGCAGTACTTC

d_call: .
v_call: TRBV2
clone_size: .
j_call: TRBJ2-4
cdr3_aa: CASSPLISGSANIQYF
cdr3_nt: TGTGCCAGCAGTCCCCTAATTTCCGGGTCGGCGAACATTCAGTACTTC

d_call: TRBD1
v_call: TRBV19
clone_size: .
j_call: TRBJ1-2
cdr3_aa: CASSRDRFYGYTF
cdr3_nt: TGTGCCAGTAGTAGGGACAGATTCTATGGCTACACCTTC

d_call: .
v_call: TRBV5-1
clone_size: .
j_call: TRBJ1-2
cdr3_aa: CASSLAGGGDGYTF
cdr3_nt: TGCGCCAGCAGCTTGGCCGGGGGTGGCGATGGCTACACCTTC

d_call: TRBD1
v_call: TRBV5-6
clone_size: .
j_call: TRBJ1-5
cdr3_aa: CASSYTSGTASYQPQHF
cdr3_nt: TGTGCCAGCAGCTACACCTCCGGGACAGCTTCTTATCAGCCCCAGCATTTT

d_call: TRBD1
v_call: TRBV13
clone_size: .
j_call: TRBJ2-1
cdr3_aa: CASSGRTGSYNEQFF
cdr3_nt: TGTGCCAGCAGCGGAAGGACAGGCTCATACAATGAGCAGTTCTTC

d_call: .
v_call: TRBV7-9
clone_size: .
j_call: TRBJ2-5
cdr3_aa: CASSLGTTETQYF
cdr3_nt: TGTGCCAGCAGCTTAGGGACTACAGAGACCCAGTACTTC

d_call: .
v_call: TRBV2
clone_size: .
j_call: TRBJ2-7
cdr3_aa: CASSKEQGGSYEQYF
cdr3_nt: TGTGCCAGCAGCAAAGAACAGGGCGGCTCCTACGAGCAGTACTTC

d_call: TRBD1
v_call: TRBV4-3
clone_size: .
j_call: TRBJ2-3
cdr3_aa: CASSQETGYRTDTQYF
cdr3_nt: TGCGCCAGCAGCCAAGAGACAGGGTATCGCACAGATACGCAGTATTTT

d_call: .
v_call: TRBV5-4
clone_size: .
j_call: TRBJ2-7
cdr3_aa: CASSTSTGSYEQYF
cdr3_nt: TGTGCCAGCAGCACCTCGACAGGATCCTACGAGCAGTACTTC

d_call: .
v_call: TRBV6-5
clone_size: .
j_call: TRBJ1-3
cdr3_aa: CASSVGAGNTIYF
cdr3_nt: TGTGCCAGCAGTGTAGGGGCTGGAAACACCATATATTTT

d_call: TRBD2
v_call: TRBV28
clone_size: .
j_call: TRBJ2-5
cdr3_aa: CASTYEATSGLGETQYF
cdr3_nt: TGTGCCAGCACTTACGAGGCCACTAGCGGGCTAGGTGAGACCCAGTACTTC

d_call: .
v_call: TRBV11-2
clone_size: .
j_call: TRBJ1-2
cdr3_aa: CASSLGQGYGYTF
cdr3_nt: TGTGCCAGCAGCTTAGGGCAGGGCTATGGCTACACCTTC

d_call: TRBD1
v_call: TRBV18
clone_size: .
j_call: TRBJ1-2
cdr3_aa: CASSPGTGYGYTF
cdr3_nt: TGTGCCAGCTCACCCGGGACAGGCTATGGCTACACCTTC

d_call: TRBD1
v_call: TRBV6-1
clone_size: .
j_call: TRBJ2-2
cdr3_aa: CASDRGNTGELFF
cdr3_nt: TGTGCCAGTGACAGGGGGAACACCGGGGAGCTGTTTTTT

d_call: .
v_call: TRBV2
clone_size: .
j_call: TRBJ1-1
cdr3_aa: CASSETRMNTEAFF
cdr3_nt: TGTGCCAGCAGTGAGACCAGGATGAACACTGAAGCTTTCTTT

d_call: .
v_call: TRBV19
clone_size: .
j_call: TRBJ1-1
cdr3_aa: CASTLGRNTEAFF
cdr3_nt: TGTGCCAGTACCCTGGGCCGGAACACTGAAGCTTTCTTT

d_call: .
v_call: TRBV27
clone_size: .
j_call: TRBJ2-2
cdr3_aa: CASSLRANTGELFF
cdr3_nt: TGTGCCAGCAGTTTAAGAGCAAACACCGGGGAGCTGTTTTTT

d_call: TRBD1
v_call: TRBV29-1
clone_size: .
j_call: TRBJ1-1
cdr3_aa: CSVEGGTGATEAFF
cdr3_nt: TGCAGCGTTGAGGGGGGCACAGGGGCCACTGAAGCTTTCTTT

d_call: TRBD1
v_call: TRBV6-1
clone_size: .
j_call: TRBJ1-2
cdr3_aa: CASRLGQSNYGYTF
cdr3_nt: TGTGCCAGCAGATTGGGACAGTCTAACTATGGCTACACCTTC

d_call: .
v_call: TRBV5-1
clone_size: .
j_call: TRBJ1-2
cdr3_aa: CASSLVSESNYGYTF
cdr3_nt: TGCGCCAGCAGCTTGGTCAGTGAATCTAACTATGGCTACACCTTC

d_call: .
v_call: TRBV11-2
clone_size: .
j_call: TRBJ2-2
cdr3_aa: CASSLKTLNTGELFF
cdr3_nt: TGTGCCAGCAGCTTAAAGACTTTGAACACCGGGGAGCTGTTTTTT

d_call: .
v_call: TRBV19
clone_size: .
j_call: TRBJ1-5
cdr3_aa: CASSMTGSGNQPQHF
cdr3_nt: TGTGCCAGTAGTATGACGGGGTCGGGGAATCAGCCCCAGCATTTT

d_call: .
v_call: TRBV5-4
clone_size: .
j_call: TRBJ1-6
cdr3_aa: CASSSESAGANSPLHF
cdr3_nt: TGTGCCAGCAGCTCGGAATCCGCAGGGGCTAATTCACCCCTCCACTTT

d_call: TRBD2
v_call: TRBV15
clone_size: .
j_call: TRBJ2-7
cdr3_aa: CATSTGLDEQYF
cdr3_nt: TGTGCCACCAGCACCGGACTAGACGAGCAGTACTTC

d_call: .
v_call: TRBV20-1
clone_size: once
j_call: TRBJ1-2
cdr3_aa: CSARRGPGYTF
cdr3_nt: TGCAGTGCTAGAAGGGGTCCCGGCTACACCTTC

d_call: TRBD2
v_call: TRBV5-6
clone_size: .
j_call: TRBJ2-7
cdr3_aa: CASSLWLAGEGEQYF
cdr3_nt: TGTGCCAGCAGCTTGTGGCTAGCGGGGGAAGGAGAGCAGTACTTC

d_call: .
v_call: TRBV27
clone_size: .
j_call: TRBJ1-1
cdr3_aa: CASSANGGNTEAFF
cdr3_nt: TGTGCCAGCAGTGCTAACGGGGGGAACACTGAAGCTTTCTTT

d_call: .
v_call: TRBV5-4
clone_size: .
j_call: TRBJ1-2
cdr3_aa: CASSPEIQVAGDGYTF
cdr3_nt: TGTGCCAGCAGCCCAGAGATCCAGGTGGCGGGGGATGGCTACACCTTC

d_call: TRBD2
v_call: TRBV4-1
clone_size: .
j_call: TRBJ2-3
cdr3_aa: CASSQRGGGTDTQYF
cdr3_nt: TGCGCCAGCAGCCAAAGGGGAGGGGGCACAGATACGCAGTATTTT

d_call: .
v_call: TRBV27
clone_size: .
j_call: TRBJ1-1
cdr3_aa: CASSPTGGLTEAFF
cdr3_nt: TGTGCCAGCAGCCCGACAGGAGGCCTGACTGAAGCTTTCTTT

d_call: .
v_call: TRBV30
clone_size: .
j_call: TRBJ1-6
cdr3_aa: CAWSVFSRGNSPLHF
cdr3_nt: TGTGCCTGGAGTGTTTTTTCCCGGGGGAATTCACCCCTCCACTTT

d_call: TRBD1
v_call: TRBV4-1
clone_size: few
j_call: TRBJ1-6
cdr3_aa: CASTWTGAGNSPLHF
cdr3_nt: TGCGCCAGCACCTGGACAGGGGCGGGTAATTCACCCCTCCACTTT

d_call: TRBD1
v_call: TRBV7-9
clone_size: .
j_call: TRBJ1-2
cdr3_aa: CASSLGDRGGGYTF
cdr3_nt: TGTGCCAGCAGCTTAGGGGACAGGGGAGGTGGCTACACCTTC

d_call: TRBD1
v_call: TRBV7-9
clone_size: .
j_call: TRBJ2-5
cdr3_aa: CASSLASSGTGLETQYF
cdr3_nt: TGTGCCAGCAGCTTAGCCTCTTCCGGGACAGGTCTCGAGACCCAGTACTTC

d_call: .
v_call: TRBV5-1
clone_size: .
j_call: TRBJ1-2
cdr3_aa: CASSYDWRGNGYTF
cdr3_nt: TGCGCCAGCAGCTATGACTGGAGGGGTAATGGCTACACCTTC

d_call: .
v_call: TRBV7-9
clone_size: .
j_call: TRBJ2-3
cdr3_aa: CASSRGIASDTQYF
cdr3_nt: TGTGCCAGCAGCAGGGGGATCGCCTCAGATACGCAGTATTTT

d_call: .
v_call: TRBV6-5
clone_size: .
j_call: TRBJ2-2
cdr3_aa: CASKAGALNTGELFF
cdr3_nt: TGTGCCAGCAAGGCGGGGGCCTTGAACACCGGGGAGCTGTTTTTT

d_call: TRBD2
v_call: TRBV19
clone_size: .
j_call: TRBJ2-7
cdr3_aa: CASSFGGGRTYEQYF
cdr3_nt: TGTGCCAGTAGCTTTGGGGGGGGACGAACCTACGAGCAGTACTTC

d_call: .
v_call: TRBV7-6
clone_size: .
j_call: TRBJ2-1
cdr3_aa: CASSLDLSSYNEQFF
cdr3_nt: TGTGCCAGCAGCTTAGACTTAAGCTCCTACAATGAGCAGTTCTTC

d_call: .
v_call: TRBV4-3
clone_size: few
j_call: TRBJ2-1
cdr3_aa: CASSPRGTGLDEQFF
cdr3_nt: TGCGCCAGCAGCCCCAGGGGGACTGGCCTCGATGAGCAGTTCTTC

d_call: .
v_call: TRBV14
clone_size: .
j_call: TRBJ2-2
cdr3_aa: CASSQSPSAGELFF
cdr3_nt: TGTGCCAGCAGCCAATCTCCTAGCGCCGGGGAGCTGTTTTTT

d_call: .
v_call: TRBV25-1
clone_size: .
j_call: TRBJ1-6
cdr3_aa: CASAPTGGYYNSPLHF
cdr3_nt: TGTGCCAGCGCTCCGACCGGGGGTTATTATAATTCACCCCTCCACTTT

d_call: .
v_call: TRBV6-1
clone_size: .
j_call: TRBJ2-7
cdr3_aa: CASSELGLETTYEQYF
cdr3_nt: TGTGCCAGCAGTGAGTTGGGACTCGAAACCACCTACGAGCAGTACTTC

d_call: .
v_call: TRBV27
clone_size: .
j_call: TRBJ1-6
cdr3_aa: CASSLLSGSNSPLHF
cdr3_nt: TGTGCCAGCAGTCTACTTTCAGGGTCGAATTCACCCCTCCACTTT